The rows below give T cell receptor beta chains drawn from one sample of a study of blood T cells in healthy people across ages. TCRdb re-called the 5' RACE reads with MiXCR, one entry per CDR3 protein. The profile shows approximately 1,100,000 distinct CDR3 sequences, 35% to 50% of them singletons. The material sequenced was blood. These receptors all stem from a woman in her sixties or seventies in good health. CDR3s include the opening cysteine and the closing phenylalanine or tryptophan. D genes are given only for firm matches. Clone size is shown for a subset of rows, as once, few, many or a class of expanded clone.

cdr3_nt | cdr3_aa | clone_size | v_call | d_call | j_call
- | CASSKVGAGADTQYF | - | TRBV21-1 | - | TRBJ2-3
TGCAGTGCTAGCCCGACAGGGCGGAACACTGAAGCTTTCTTT | CSASPTGRNTEAFF | - | TRBV20-1 | TRBD1 | TRBJ1-1
TGCGCCAGCAGCCAAGTGATGATCACAGATACGCAGTATTTT | CASSQVMITDTQYF | few | TRBV4-1 | - | TRBJ2-3
TGTGCCAGCAAGGGGCAGGGGGGTTACCGCGAAAAACTGTTTTTT | CASKGQGGYREKLFF | - | TRBV27 | TRBD1 | TRBJ1-4
TGTGCCAGCAGCGCGAGGAGACGGGACGGGGAACCCTACGAGCAGTACTTC | CASSARRRDGEPYEQYF | few | TRBV13 | - | TRBJ2-7
TGTGCCTGCAGCCACAGCCCCGACCTTACCACAGATACGCAGTATTTT | CACSHSPDLTTDTQYF | - | TRBV7-6 | - | TRBJ2-3
TGCAGTGCTAGAGTCCCTCCAACGCGTCCTAATGAAAAACTGTTTTTT | CSARVPPTRPNEKLFF | - | TRBV20-1 | - | TRBJ1-4
TGTGCCATCAGTGACGGGGGGATGCACTACGAGCAGTACTTC | CAISDGGMHYEQYF | - | TRBV10-3 | TRBD2 | TRBJ2-7
TGCGCCAGCAGCTGGGGATTTTGGGGAGGGCCCATTTCCTACAATGAGCAGTTCTTC | CASSWGFWGGPISYNEQFF | - | TRBV5-1 | TRBD2 | TRBJ2-1
TGCGCCAGCAGCTGGGGGGGACAGGGGGATGAGCAGTTCTTC | CASSWGGQGDEQFF | - | TRBV5-1 | TRBD1 | TRBJ2-1
TGTGCCAGCAGCTTAGATACAGGGCGCTCAACTAATGAAAAACTGTTTTTT | CASSLDTGRSTNEKLFF | few | TRBV11-2 | - | TRBJ1-4
TGTGCCAGCAGCCAAGGCGCGGTCCGGACTGAAGCTTTCTTT | CASSQGAVRTEAFF | - | TRBV4-2 | - | TRBJ1-1
TGTGCCAGCAGCCCCCAAGTAGGACCTTCAGATACGCAGTATTTT | CASSPQVGPSDTQYF | - | TRBV5-5 | - | TRBJ2-3
TGCAGTGCTATAGGCGAAGGGAGAGGGGGATACAATGAGCAGTTCTTC | CSAIGEGRGGYNEQFF | - | TRBV20-1 | - | TRBJ2-1
TGTGCCAGTACCTCTATTAGCGGGCGCTCCTACAATGAGCAGTTCTTC | CASTSISGRSYNEQFF | - | TRBV19 | TRBD2 | TRBJ2-1
TGTGCCAGCGAACCTTATATGGGGAATGGCTACACCTTC | CASEPYMGNGYTF | - | TRBV11-2 | - | TRBJ1-2
TGCAGCGTTGCGGTCGGGACAGGGCCGAAAGAGACCCAGTACTTC | CSVAVGTGPKETQYF | many | TRBV29-1 | TRBD1 | TRBJ2-5
TGTGCCAGCAGCGCAGCGGGAGGCACATACAATGAGCAGTTCTTC | CASSAAGGTYNEQFF | many | TRBV9 | TRBD2 | TRBJ2-1
TGTGCCAGCAGTTCAACGGGGGCCCAGACAGATACGCAGTATTTT | CASSSTGAQTDTQYF | once | TRBV7-9 | - | TRBJ2-3
TGTGCCAGCAGTGAAGGAGCGGGGGGCTCCTACGAGCAGTACTTC | CASSEGAGGSYEQYF | - | TRBV2 | TRBD2 | TRBJ2-7
TGCAGCCACCGGGACACAGTTAACTATGGCTACACCTTC | CSHRDTVNYGYTF | - | TRBV29-1 | - | TRBJ1-2
TGTGCCAGCAGCCCGGAACAGGCGACTAATGAAAAACTGTTTTTT | CASSPEQATNEKLFF | - | TRBV9 | - | TRBJ1-4
TGCAGCGCCACGGGGGGACAAATCGGGGTCCAAGAGACCCAGTACTTC | CSATGGQIGVQETQYF | - | TRBV29-1 | - | TRBJ2-5
TGTGCCAGCAGAGCAGGAGGGAGTGGGGAGACCCAGTACTTC | CASRAGGSGETQYF | many | TRBV27 | - | TRBJ2-5
TGCGCCAGCAGCTTGGATCGGACTAGCGGCCCCGCTGGGGCCAACGTCCTGACTTTC | CASSLDRTSGPAGANVLTF | - | TRBV5-1 | TRBD2 | TRBJ2-6